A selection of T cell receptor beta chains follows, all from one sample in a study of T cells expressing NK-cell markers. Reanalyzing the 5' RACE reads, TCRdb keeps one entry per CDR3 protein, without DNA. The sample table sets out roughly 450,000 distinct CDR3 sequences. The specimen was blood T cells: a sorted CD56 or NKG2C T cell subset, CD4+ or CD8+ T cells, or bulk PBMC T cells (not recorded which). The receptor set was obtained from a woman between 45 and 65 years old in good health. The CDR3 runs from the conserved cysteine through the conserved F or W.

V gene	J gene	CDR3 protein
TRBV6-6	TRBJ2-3	CATCTGTSGISTDTQYF
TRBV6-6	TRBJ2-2	CASSRKGGAGELFF
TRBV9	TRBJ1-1	CASSEVNRGGEAFF
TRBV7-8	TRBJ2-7	CASSLVESGAIKAQYF
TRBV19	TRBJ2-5	CATSGLAGWETQYF
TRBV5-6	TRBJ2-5	CASSPTRGKETQYF
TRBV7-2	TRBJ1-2	CASSPTHVGYTF
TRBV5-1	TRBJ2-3	CASSLVASGTDTQYF
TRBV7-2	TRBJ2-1	CASSLAGQRYYNEQFF
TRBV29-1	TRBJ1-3	CSVGAGNTIYF
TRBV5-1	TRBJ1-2	CASNREGGVGYTF
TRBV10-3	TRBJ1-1	CAISESMWMNTEAFF
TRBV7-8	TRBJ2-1	CASDSGTAYNEQFF
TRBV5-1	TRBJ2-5	CASMESTLRETQYF
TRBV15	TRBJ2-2	CATSTLDRGNTGELFF
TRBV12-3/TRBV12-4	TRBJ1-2	CASSPKGGFLGYTF
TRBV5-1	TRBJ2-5	CASSSTGTARGETQYF
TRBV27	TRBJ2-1	CASSLVAPSSYNEQFF
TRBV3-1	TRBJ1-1	CASRGAFEAFF
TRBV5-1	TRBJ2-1	CASRFERGERSYNEQFF
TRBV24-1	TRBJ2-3	CATSDIGQPSDTQYF
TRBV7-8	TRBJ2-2	CASSLLTSGRATGELFF
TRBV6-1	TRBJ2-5	CASSTVLQETQYF
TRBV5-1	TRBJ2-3	CASSQDRSTDTQYF
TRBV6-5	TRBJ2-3	CASSAQSSDTQYF
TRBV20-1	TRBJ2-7	CSAGTLLTEQYF
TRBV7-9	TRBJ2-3	CASSSRTGLAQYF
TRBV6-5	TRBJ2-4	CASSYSPSGVAKNIQYF
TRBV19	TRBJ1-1	CASSMRGRTEAFF
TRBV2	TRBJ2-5	CASSGSGAYGETQYF
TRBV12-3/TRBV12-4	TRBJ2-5	CASSGGLGTSGKETQYF
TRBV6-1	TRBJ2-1	CASKILTLTINEQFF
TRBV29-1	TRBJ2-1	CSVEELADEQFF
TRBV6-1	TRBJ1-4	CASSRDRERVLFF
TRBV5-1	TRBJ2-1	CASSPDGLAGDEQFF
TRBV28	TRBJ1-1	CASSATWGRKDTEAFF
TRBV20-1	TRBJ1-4	CSASQGLLEKLFF
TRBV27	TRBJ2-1	CASSYLSGRDEQFF
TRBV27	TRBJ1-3	CASSRAAGGVVGNTIYF
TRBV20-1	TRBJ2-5	CSARDGGMGQRVTQYF
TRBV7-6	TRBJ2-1	CASSWTRLGNEQFF
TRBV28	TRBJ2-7	CASFPGVGGSSYEQYF
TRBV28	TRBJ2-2	CASSLAVVGTGELFF
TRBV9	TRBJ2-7	CASSVPRTRLGSYEQYF
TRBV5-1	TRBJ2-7	CASSRGQLNEQYF
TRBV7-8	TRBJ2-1	CASSNSGRGTYNEQFF
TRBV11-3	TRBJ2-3	CASSLAPGFRDRVTDTQYF
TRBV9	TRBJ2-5	CASSVGGNQETQYF
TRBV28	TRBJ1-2	CAGTGGAGGYTF
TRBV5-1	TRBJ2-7	CASSANSGLAGGGSYEQYF
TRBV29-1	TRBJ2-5	CSVEVGITTGTQYF
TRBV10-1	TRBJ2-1	CASSEFSGGILNEQFF
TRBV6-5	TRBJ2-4	CASSPALEGGGNIQYF